This T cell receptor (beta chain) was sequenced for a study of T cells after yellow fever vaccination. Study-level findings and limits: FACS-sorted repertoires could contain abundant clonotypes contaminating from the bulk population.

MiXCR was run by TCRdb on the 5' RACE reads, yielding one entry per CDR3 protein. The repertoire holds about 180,000 distinct CDR3 sequences, approximately 6.2% seen once, with under 3% in the top ten. Looked up from germline, CDR1 is SGDLS and CDR2 is YYNGEE. This CDR3 is 16 amino acids long. V was cut by 4 bases and J by 5 bases, with 21 bases left in between. This clonotype showed up many times. Its matching antigen is unknown. This sample comprised CD4+ T cells sorted from PBMCs, obtained on the day of the first yellow fever vaccination. The sequence was obtained from a man aged 18 to 30 who received the YFV17D yellow fever vaccine. This chain uses TRBV9 with TRBJ1-1, with D possibly being TRBD1 (5 bases). The chain's CDR3 is CASSPTVPGGGTEAFF. DNA for the CDR3: TGTGCCAGCAGCCCAACGGTTCCGGGGGGAGGTACTGAAGCTTTCTTT. The full variable domain, rest sourced from reference TRBV9 and TRBJ1-1, is DSGVTQTPKHLITATGQRVTLRCSPRSGDLSVYWYQQSLDQGLQFLIQYYNGEERAKGNILERFSAQQFPDLHSELNLSSLELGDSALYFCASSPTVPGGGTEAFFGQGTRLTVV.